This T cell receptor beta chain stems from a study of blood T cell repertoires in COVID-19. Study-level background: COVID-19 samples, acute and convalescent, were from the United States, Italy and Spain. From T cells, B-cell-depleted T cells, or PBMCs came the material, which was cDNA or gDNA.

Germline CDR1 SGDLS, CDR2 YYNGEE. This CDR3 is 18 amino acids long. Trimming cost V 1 base and J 7 bases; bases outside gene matches: 7. In the authors' workflow: Estimation of nucleated cell counts relied on the amplification of reference gene primers. Using immunoSEQ multiplex PCR, the repertoire was profiled, and TCRdb retains in-frame clones only, with some absent. The V and J calls and the clone size are those of that table, but D and trimming were determined from the DNA. The table includes almost 35,000 clones, approximately 80% detected once. The sequenced sample consisted of peripheral blood. V usage is TRBV9 and J usage is TRBJ2-2, with TRBD2 matching over 16 bases. The source is a man older than 75 with acute or convalescent COVID-19. The CDR3 here is CASSVPGLAGGPSGELFF. For the CDR3, the DNA is TGTGCCAGCAGCGTACCGGGACTAGCGGGAGGGCCAAGCGGGGAGCTGTTTTTT. Variable domain in full (rest from reference TRBV9 and TRBJ2-2): DSGVTQTPKHLITATGQRVTLRCSPRSGDLSVYWYQQSLDQGLQFLIQYYNGEERAKGNILERFSAQQFPDLHSELNLSSLELGDSALYFCASSVPGLAGGPSGELFFGEGSRLTVL.